Listed below are T cell receptor beta chains from one sample, sequenced in a study of prognosis after radiotherapy for stage I lung cancer. MiXCR, applied by TCRdb to the multiplex PCR reads, yields one record per CDR3 protein. The sample lists about 12,000 distinct CDR3 sequences, 35% occurring once. The input for sequencing was PBMCs, taken before or after stereotactic body radiation therapy (not recorded which). The receptors come from a donor of 50 years or more with non-small cell lung cancer. The CDR3 runs from the conserved cysteine through the conserved F or W. Fields, in order: D gene, J gene, V gene, clone size, CDR3 protein, CDR3 DNA. D genes are given only for firm matches. Clone size is stated in some rows and not others, as once, few, many or a class when expanded.

d_call: -; j_call: TRBJ2-1; v_call: TRBV7-3; clone_size: -; cdr3_aa: CASSPGGGWGENEKFF; cdr3_nt: TGTGCCAGCAGCCCCGGTGGGGGATGGGGTGAAAATGAGAAGTTCTTC
d_call: -; j_call: TRBJ2-3; v_call: TRBV6-1; clone_size: -; cdr3_aa: CASSSEGGGTDTQYF; cdr3_nt: TGTGCCAGCAGTAGCGAGGGGGGGGGCACAGATACACAGTATTTT
d_call: -; j_call: TRBJ2-2; v_call: TRBV7-2; clone_size: -; cdr3_aa: CASSLFVGHGYLFF; cdr3_nt: TGTGCCAGCAGCCTCTTCGTCGGGCACGGGTATCTGTTTTTT
d_call: TRBD1; j_call: TRBJ2-3; v_call: TRBV28; clone_size: few; cdr3_aa: CASRRWDRGWTDTQYF; cdr3_nt: TGTGCCAGCAGACGGTGGGACAGGGGATGGACAGATACGCAGTATTTT
d_call: -; j_call: TRBJ2-6; v_call: TRBV15; clone_size: many; cdr3_aa: CATSFSGTGANVLTF; cdr3_nt: TGTGCCACCAGCTTCTCAGGGACTGGGGCCAACGTCCTGACTTTC
d_call: TRBD1; j_call: TRBJ1-6; v_call: TRBV28; clone_size: -; cdr3_aa: CASTLLGTGVKAYNSPLHF; cdr3_nt: TGTGCCAGCACTCTACTCGGGACAGGGGTGAAGGCCTATAATTCACCCCTCCACTTT
d_call: -; j_call: TRBJ2-5; v_call: TRBV5-1; clone_size: many; cdr3_aa: CASSTLGGGPRETQYF; cdr3_nt: TGCGCCAGCAGCACCCTAGGGGGGGGGCCCCGAGAGACCCAGTACTTC
d_call: -; j_call: TRBJ1-2; v_call: TRBV20-1; clone_size: many; cdr3_aa: CSARDPNTNYGYTF; cdr3_nt: TGCAGTGCTAGAGACCCGAATACTAACTATGGCTACACCTTC
d_call: -; j_call: TRBJ2-7; v_call: TRBV6-1; clone_size: medium-sized; cdr3_aa: CASSTMGSYEQYF; cdr3_nt: TGTGCCAGCAGTACCATGGGGTCCTACGAGCAGTACTTC
d_call: TRBD1; j_call: TRBJ2-5; v_call: TRBV7-7; clone_size: -; cdr3_aa: CASSLDRAETQYF; cdr3_nt: TGTGCTAGCAGCCTCGACAGGGCAGAGACCCAGTACTTC
d_call: -; j_call: TRBJ2-1; v_call: TRBV19; clone_size: -; cdr3_aa: CASSIYIRGSNNEQFF; cdr3_nt: TGTGCCAGTAGTATCTACATCCGAGGCAGCAACAATGAGCAGTTCTTC
d_call: TRBD1; j_call: TRBJ2-5; v_call: TRBV24-1; clone_size: -; cdr3_aa: CATSEWTGGKETQYF; cdr3_nt: TGTGCCACCAGTGAGTGGACAGGGGGCAAAGAGACCCAGTACTTC
d_call: -; j_call: TRBJ1-1; v_call: TRBV19; clone_size: many; cdr3_aa: CASSTGLTEAFF; cdr3_nt: TGTGCCAGTAGTACAGGGTTGACTGAAGCTTTCTTT
d_call: TRBD2; j_call: TRBJ2-2; v_call: TRBV6-2/TRBV6-3; clone_size: once; cdr3_aa: CASSYWTSGTNGELFF; cdr3_nt: TGTGCCAGCAGTTACTGGACTAGCGGGACTAACGGGGAGCTGTTTTTT
d_call: -; j_call: TRBJ1-4; v_call: TRBV5-4; clone_size: -; cdr3_aa: CASSPRKGLDEKLFF; cdr3_nt: TGTGCCAGCAGCCCCCGTAAGGGGTTGGATGAAAAACTGTTTTTT
d_call: -; j_call: TRBJ2-3; v_call: TRBV7-2; clone_size: medium-sized; cdr3_aa: CASSLAGGTDTQYF; cdr3_nt: TGTGCCAGCAGCTTAGCGGGGGGCACAGATACGCAGTATTTT
d_call: -; j_call: TRBJ1-1; v_call: TRBV28; clone_size: -; cdr3_aa: CASSFGRNTEAFF; cdr3_nt: TGTGCCAGCAGTTTTGGTAGGAACACTGAAGCTTTCTTT
d_call: -; j_call: TRBJ2-7; v_call: TRBV5-4; clone_size: many; cdr3_aa: CASSYGQGGYEQYF; cdr3_nt: TGTGCCAGCAGCTACGGACAAGGCGGCTACGAGCAGTACTTC
d_call: -; j_call: TRBJ2-5; v_call: TRBV30; clone_size: many; cdr3_aa: CAWQPDLAGETQYF; cdr3_nt: TGTGCCTGGCAACCCGATCTTGCGGGGGAGACCCAGTACTTC
d_call: -; j_call: TRBJ1-2; v_call: TRBV19; clone_size: many; cdr3_aa: CASSRTGTANYGYTF; cdr3_nt: TGTGCCAGTAGTAGAACAGGGACGGCTAACTATGGCTACACCTTC
d_call: TRBD2; j_call: TRBJ2-7; v_call: TRBV19; clone_size: many; cdr3_aa: CASSRGTSGSGEQYF; cdr3_nt: TGTGCCAGTAGTCGCGGGACTAGCGGGAGTGGCGAGCAGTACTTC
d_call: TRBD2; j_call: TRBJ2-3; v_call: TRBV20-1; clone_size: many; cdr3_aa: CSAATQRGNFTDTQYF; cdr3_nt: TGCAGTGCTGCTACACAGCGGGGGAATTTCACAGATACGCAGTATTTT
d_call: TRBD1; j_call: TRBJ1-6; v_call: TRBV14; clone_size: many; cdr3_aa: CASSQGQGIQSPLHF; cdr3_nt: TGTGCCAGCAGCCAAGGACAGGGTATTCAATCACCCCTCCACTTT
d_call: -; j_call: TRBJ1-1; v_call: TRBV15; clone_size: many; cdr3_aa: CATSRLNTEAFF; cdr3_nt: TGTGCCACCAGCAGATTGAACACTGAAGCTTTCTTT
d_call: -; j_call: TRBJ2-7; v_call: TRBV28; clone_size: -; cdr3_aa: CASSLLGRGSSYEQYF; cdr3_nt: TGTGCCAGCAGTTTACTGGGCAGGGGCAGCTCCTACGAGCAGTACTTC
d_call: -; j_call: TRBJ2-5; v_call: TRBV18; clone_size: -; cdr3_aa: CASSPRAGGPQETQYF; cdr3_nt: TGTGCCAGCTCACCACGGGCCGGGGGCCCCCAAGAGACCCAGTACTTC
d_call: -; j_call: TRBJ1-2; v_call: TRBV11-3; clone_size: many; cdr3_aa: CASSLNTGYGYTF; cdr3_nt: TGTGCCAGCAGCTTAAATACCGGCTATGGCTACACCTTC
d_call: TRBD2; j_call: TRBJ2-3; v_call: TRBV5-1; clone_size: -; cdr3_aa: CASSLAGGRRAQYF; cdr3_nt: TGCGCCAGCAGCTTAGCGGGAGGCCGCCGGGCGCAGTATTTT
d_call: TRBD2; j_call: TRBJ2-3; v_call: TRBV4-1; clone_size: many; cdr3_aa: CASSLQREGRDTQYF; cdr3_nt: TGCGCCAGCAGCCTCCAGCGGGAGGGCCGAGATACGCAGTATTTT
d_call: TRBD2; j_call: TRBJ2-1; v_call: TRBV4-1; clone_size: many; cdr3_aa: CASSQDSVLAVRNEQFF; cdr3_nt: TGCGCCAGCAGCCAAGATTCCGTACTAGCGGTTCGCAATGAGCAGTTCTTC